This T cell receptor (beta chain) was recovered during a study of graft-versus-host responses after intestinal transplantation. Whole-study context: Every recipient had anti-thymocyte globulin induction and 2 to 3 years of tacrolimus plus steroids.

As for this clone: Its antigen is as yet unknown.

Points from the study as a whole: Researchers found GvH clones in recipient marrow, and some showed up first in ileum or blood.

Produced via immunoSEQ multiplex PCR; TCRdb's table is partial and in-frame only. The repertoire holds approximately 33,000 clones, with about 86% as singletons. Germline V gene data show CDR1 as MDHEN and CDR2 as SYDVKM. The CDR3 spans 16 residues. Trimming cost V 2 bases and J 0 bases, with 11 bases left between them. Material: unstimulated CD8+ T cells sorted from spleen or lymph node cells, obtained before intestinal transplant. This clonotype was sampled from a human donor who received an intestinal transplant. The gene calls are TRBV28 and TRBJ1-3, with a tentative D call TRBD1 (5 bases). Here the CDR3 DNA reads TGTGCCAGCAGTTTAACCGGGACTGTCTCTGGAAACACCATATATTTT. Translated, it gives CASSLTGTVSGNTIYF.